This record looks at one T cell receptor beta chain sequence and its context. Its specific antigen is unknown. No per-base quality is available; no much larger clone lies one base away. The data derive from a study of blood T cell repertoires in COVID-19 (dated by TCRdb to 2018 to 2020). About the investigation overall: Samples from collaborators originated in the United States, Italy and Spain and spanned both the acute and convalescent phases of COVID-19. The repertoires were released in a freely available public database intended as a resource for research on the immune response to SARS-CoV-2. HLA class I and class II types, where available, came from metadata supplied by the sample provider rather than from assay-based typing. Sample metadata almost always included a de-identified subject ID, COVID-19 status, age in years and sex. Samples were obtained from the ongoing ImmuneRACE study (first 160 participants) and from about 1,300 subjects provided by 6 global collaborators. Subjects who had been exposed to COVID-19, were actively infected with it, or had recovered from it provided the deeply sampled blood TCRbeta repertoires that made up the dataset. The material from the prospective study consisted of cDNA or gDNA derived from T cells, B-cell-depleted T cells, or PBMCs.

The collaborating institutions used their own protocols to collect whole blood in K2EDTA tubes. For TCRbeta analysis, collaborator samples were shipped as frozen whole blood, as isolated PBMCs, or as DNA extracted from either sample type. The investigation overall reported the following: How much clinical and demographic metadata was included differed by source and by participant, and the metadata was provided uncurated.

Sequences MNHNY (CDR1) and SVGAGI (CDR2) are obtained from the germline V gene (reference sequence). Ends trimmed: V by 5 bases, J by 5 bases; bases unmatched to a gene: 12. Taken from cysteine to phenylalanine, the CDR3 has 16 residues. Only the CDR3 region is kept as DNA, spanning 48 bases read in frame from base 1. The immunoSEQ Assay, a bias-controlled multiplex PCR, was used to amplify TCRbeta CDR3 regions from genomic DNA. For the original study's pipeline: The number of nucleated cells in each sample was estimated from the amplification of reference gene primers within the assay. Sequence reads were collapsed and filtered to measure the absolute abundance of every unique TCRbeta CDR3 rearrangement. For each sample, productive Simpson clonality was calculated as the square root of Simpson's diversity index across productive rearrangements. The immuneACCESS repertoire file appears here via TCRdb, limited to in-frame rearrangements. These files lack a portion of the clones; in checked studies, under half of the deficit traces to unresolved V genes, and the cause of the others is not known. That table is the source of V, J and clone size, and D and trimming were worked out from the DNA. For this sample there are about 14,000 clones; roughly 90% appear just once. The ten largest clones add up to more than 4.5% of the sample.

This TCR derives from a human donor in a cohort sampled during active COVID-19. The sequenced material came from peripheral blood. This receptor chain uses TRBV6-6 and TRBJ2-5; TRBD2 agrees with 9 junctional bases. The DNA is TGTGCCAGCAGTCAAAGTAGCGGGAGTATCTGGGAGACCCAGTACTTC. This yields the protein CASSQSSGSIWETQYF.